A selection of T cell receptor beta chains follows, all from one sample in a study of T cells after posttransplantation cyclophosphamide. Using immunoSEQ multiplex PCR, the repertoire was profiled, and TCRdb retains in-frame clones only, with some absent. The sample shows about 21,000 clones, roughly 85% of them seen only once. The sequencing here drew on PBMCs, taken 362 days after allogeneic stem cell transplant with calcineurin inhibitor and methotrexate. The source is a female patient between 25 and 45 years old who received an allogeneic stem cell transplant from an unrelated donor, was CMV-positive, and had acute and chronic GVHD. The graft donor may account for some of the T cells. The CDR3 runs from the conserved cysteine through the conserved F or W. The order of the fields is D gene, clone size, J gene, V gene, CDR3 protein, CDR3 DNA. A D gene is named only where the DNA matches it firmly. Not all rows give a size; the values are once, few, many and, for expanded clones, a class.

D: NA; size: NA; J: TRBJ2-7; V: TRBV5-8; CDR3: CASSSPRGYTYEQYF; DNA: TGTGCCAGCAGCTCTCCAAGGGGGTATACCTACGAGCAGTACTTC
D: NA; size: NA; J: TRBJ2-6; V: TRBV7-3; CDR3: CASSLVRRGVLTF; DNA: TGTGCCAGCAGCTTAGTTCGTCGGGGTGTCCTGACTTTC
D: NA; size: NA; J: TRBJ1-1; V: TRBV27; CDR3: CASSLRGGTAFF; DNA: TGTGCCAGCAGTTTACGTGGGGGGACGGCTTTCTTT
D: TRBD1; size: NA; J: TRBJ1-2; V: TRBV6-6; CDR3: CASSYVGQDGYTF; DNA: TGTGCCAGCAGTTACGTAGGACAGGATGGCTACACCTTC
D: NA; size: NA; J: TRBJ2-7; V: TRBV10-2; CDR3: CASIADTGHPGDEQYF; DNA: TGCGCCAGCATCGCGGACACAGGACATCCTGGTGACGAGCAGTACTTC
D: TRBD2; size: NA; J: TRBJ2-7; V: TRBV5-4; CDR3: CASSLRSSGGTYEQYF; DNA: TGTGCCAGCAGCTTGAGGTCTAGCGGGGGTACCTACGAGCAGTACTTC
D: NA; size: NA; J: TRBJ2-5; V: TRBV30; CDR3: CAWSLEVRQETQYF; DNA: TGTGCCTGGAGTCTGGAGGTGAGGCAAGAGACCCAGTACTTC
D: TRBD1; size: NA; J: TRBJ1-1; V: TRBV28; CDR3: CASSLDPGQGDPEAFF; DNA: TGTGCCAGCAGTCTGGACCCGGGACAGGGGGACCCTGAAGCTTTCTTT
D: NA; size: NA; J: TRBJ2-3; V: TRBV28; CDR3: CASSSSGSTDTQYF; DNA: TGTGCCAGCAGTTCCAGCGGGAGCACAGATACGCAGTATTTT
D: NA; size: NA; J: TRBJ2-7; V: TRBV9; CDR3: CASSPGLGRLSYEQYF; DNA: TGTGCCAGCAGCCCTGGACTCGGCCGTCTCTCCTACGAGCAGTACTTC
D: TRBD1; size: once; J: TRBJ1-5; V: TRBV11-2; CDR3: CASSSDRNQPQHF; DNA: TGTGCCAGCAGCTCGGACAGGAATCAGCCCCAGCATTTT
D: TRBD2; size: NA; J: TRBJ2-7; V: TRBV28; CDR3: CASSPGLADQRYYEQYF; DNA: TGTGCCAGCAGTCCGGGACTAGCGGACCAAAGATACTACGAGCAGTACTTC
D: NA; size: NA; J: TRBJ2-3; V: TRBV28; CDR3: CASSLVASEDTQYF; DNA: TGTGCCAGCAGTTTAGTAGCGTCGGAGGATACGCAGTATTTT
D: NA; size: NA; J: TRBJ1-4; V: TRBV5-6; CDR3: CASSLGRVYEKLFF; DNA: TGTGCCAGTAGCTTGGGACGGGTATACGAAAAACTGTTTTTT
D: TRBD1; size: NA; J: TRBJ1-2; V: TRBV12-5; CDR3: CASAPTGIYGYTF; DNA: TGTGCTAGTGCCCCGACAGGGATCTATGGCTACACCTTC
D: TRBD1; size: few; J: TRBJ1-3; V: TRBV28; CDR3: CASSSSEGAAGNTIYF; DNA: TGTGCCAGCAGTTCCTCGGAGGGGGCGGCTGGAAACACCATATATTTT
D: NA; size: NA; J: TRBJ2-7; V: TRBV5-1; CDR3: CASSLDLAAGMGQEQYF; DNA: TGCGCCAGCAGCTTGGATCTTGCCGCAGGGATGGGGCAAGAGCAGTACTTC
D: TRBD1; size: NA; J: TRBJ2-2; V: TRBV7-9; CDR3: CASSQDRPNTGELFF; DNA: TGTGCCAGCAGCCAGGACAGGCCGAACACCGGGGAGCTGTTTTTT
D: NA; size: NA; J: TRBJ2-3; V: TRBV25-1; CDR3: CASSALPDTQYF; DNA: TGTGCCAGCAGTGCCCTACCAGATACGCAGTATTTT
D: NA; size: NA; J: TRBJ2-2; V: TRBV28; CDR3: CASFPGTGELFF; DNA: TGTGCCAGCTTTCCAGGGACCGGGGAGCTGTTTTTT
D: TRBD2; size: NA; J: TRBJ2-1; V: TRBV5-5; CDR3: CASSQDSGGANEQFF; DNA: TGTGCCAGCAGCCAAGATAGCGGGGGGGCCAATGAGCAGTTCTTC
D: NA; size: NA; J: TRBJ1-1; V: TRBV7-2; CDR3: CASSLAWGPAFF; DNA: TGTGCCAGCAGCTTAGCGTGGGGGCCTGCTTTCTTT
D: NA; size: NA; J: TRBJ2-1; V: TRBV15; CDR3: CATSDQGRTYNEQFF; DNA: TGTGCCACCAGCGACCAGGGTCGCACCTACAATGAGCAGTTCTTC
D: TRBD1; size: NA; J: TRBJ1-5; V: TRBV2; CDR3: CASSLLQGDGNQPQHF; DNA: TGTGCCAGCAGTTTACTGCAGGGGGACGGCAATCAGCCCCAGCATTTT
D: TRBD1; size: NA; J: TRBJ2-5; V: TRBV27; CDR3: CASSLNRGQGEETQYF; DNA: TGTGCCAGCAGTTTGAACAGGGGGCAGGGGGAAGAGACCCAGTACTTC
D: NA; size: NA; J: TRBJ2-5; V: TRBV7-7; CDR3: CASSLEAGSGETQYF; DNA: TGTGCTAGCAGCTTAGAGGCCGGGAGTGGAGAGACCCAGTACTTC
D: NA; size: NA; J: TRBJ2-1; V: TRBV28; CDR3: CASSWRRDNEQFF; DNA: TGTGCCAGCAGTTGGCGTCGGGACAATGAGCAGTTCTTC
D: NA; size: once; J: TRBJ1-2; V: TRBV6-1; CDR3: CASSDNIYGYTF; DNA: TGTGCCAGCAGTGACAACATCTATGGCTACACCTTC
D: TRBD1; size: NA; J: TRBJ1-2; V: TRBV5-4; CDR3: CASSLGGTGDFYGYTF; DNA: TGTGCCAGCAGCTTGGGCGGGACAGGGGACTTTTACGGCTACACCTTC
D: TRBD2; size: once; J: TRBJ2-7; V: TRBV7-6; CDR3: CASSSGSTSGSPYEQYF; DNA: TGTGCCAGCAGCTCCGGCTCTACTAGCGGGAGCCCCTACGAGCAGTACTTC
D: TRBD2; size: NA; J: TRBJ2-5; V: TRBV5-1; CDR3: CASSLSGREETQYF; DNA: TGCGCCAGCAGTTTGAGCGGGAGGGAAGAGACCCAGTACTTC
D: NA; size: NA; J: TRBJ1-2; V: TRBV29-1; CDR3: CSVTLGVGGDANYGYTF; DNA: TGCAGCGTAACTTTGGGGGTAGGGGGTGATGCTAACTATGGCTACACCTTC
D: NA; size: NA; J: TRBJ2-1; V: TRBV5-6; CDR3: CASSLPSNGEQFF; DNA: TGTGCCAGCAGCCTGCCGAGCAATGGTGAGCAGTTCTTC
D: NA; size: NA; J: TRBJ1-4; V: TRBV9; CDR3: CASSLQEINEKLFF; DNA: TGTGCCAGCAGCCTACAGGAAATTAATGAAAAACTGTTTTTT
D: NA; size: NA; J: TRBJ1-5; V: TRBV7-9; CDR3: CASSLAQSQPQHF; DNA: TGTGCCAGCAGCTTAGCGCAGTCGCAGCCCCAGCATTTT
D: TRBD1; size: NA; J: TRBJ2-1; V: TRBV7-2; CDR3: CASSLTKGTVSYNEQFF; DNA: TGTGCCAGCAGCTTAACTAAGGGGACAGTCTCCTACAATGAGCAGTTCTTC
D: NA; size: NA; J: TRBJ1-2; V: TRBV5-1; CDR3: CASSPSLDLDYGYTF; DNA: TGCGCCAGCAGTCCCTCCCTTGACCTAGACTATGGCTACACCTTC
D: NA; size: NA; J: TRBJ1-3; V: TRBV5-1; CDR3: CASSLASDSYMMNTIYF; DNA: TGCGCCAGCAGCTTGGCTTCGGACAGCTACATGATGAACACCATATATTTT
D: TRBD2; size: once; J: TRBJ2-1; V: TRBV7-2; CDR3: CASSLLTSGTLYNEQFF; DNA: TGTGCCAGCAGCTTACTTACTAGCGGGACCCTTTACAATGAGCAGTTCTTC
D: NA; size: NA; J: TRBJ1-2; V: TRBV6-5; CDR3: CASSGRNYGYTF; DNA: TGTGCCAGCAGTGGCAGAAACTATGGCTACACCTTC
D: TRBD1; size: NA; J: TRBJ2-5; V: TRBV13; CDR3: CASSLPGQRLETQYF; DNA: TGTGCCAGCAGCTTACCGGGACAGAGACTAGAGACCCAGTACTTC
D: TRBD1; size: NA; J: TRBJ1-5; V: TRBV19; CDR3: CASTSQGVINQPQHF; DNA: TGTGCCAGTACAAGTCAGGGGGTGATCAATCAGCCCCAGCATTTT
D: NA; size: once; J: TRBJ2-1; V: TRBV25-1; CDR3: CASSARVNEQFF; DNA: TGTGCCAGCAGCGCCAGGGTAAATGAGCAGTTCTTC
D: TRBD1; size: once; J: TRBJ1-5; V: TRBV2; CDR3: CASSRWGQAEFSNQPQHF; DNA: TGTGCCAGCAGCCGTTGGGGACAGGCGGAATTTAGCAATCAGCCCCAGCATTTT
D: NA; size: NA; J: TRBJ2-1; V: TRBV21-1; CDR3: CASIRYPGVSSYNEQFF; DNA: TGTGCCAGCATTAGATACCCGGGAGTATCGTCCTACAATGAGCAGTTCTTC